One sample yielded the 26 T cell receptor beta chains listed below, sequenced in a study of CD8 T cells in Susac syndrome. The RNA, about 0.45 to 1 ug, was put through reverse transcription using random hexamers. TCRdb re-analysed the immunoSEQ multiplex PCR reads in MiXCR, keeping a single row per CDR3 protein. The table has around 190,000 distinct CDR3 sequences, roughly 95% seen once; the top ten hold less than 0.2%. Sequencing was done on a sample of CD8+ T cells from PBMCs. These receptors all come from a human donor with multiple sclerosis.

The chain combines TRBV13 with TRBJ2-7; 8 bases are a match to TRBD2. The V and J ends lost 5 bases and 5 bases, in that order; junction bases with no gene match: 8. The CDR3 is 14 amino acids. CDR1 is PRHDT and CDR2 is FYEKMQ in the germline V gene (reference sequence). The CDR3: CASSAEREPDEQYF. In DNA, the CDR3 is TGTGCCAGCAGCGCGGAGCGGGAGCCCGACGAGCAGTACTTC. The whole variable domain, filled in from reference TRBV13 and TRBJ2-7, reads AAGVIQSPRHLIKEKRETATLKCYPIPRHDTVYWYQQGPGQDPQFLISFYEKMQSDKGSIPDRFSAQQFSDYHSELNMSSLELGDSALYFCASSAEREPDEQYFGPGTRLTVT.

The chain is built from TRBV25-1 and TRBJ1-2; 7 bases align to TRBD1. CDR1 is MGHDK, CDR2 SYGVNS, per germline. The CDR3 loop spans 16 amino acids. V lost 5 bases, J lost 2 bases, and 11 bases stayed unmatched. The DNA of the CDR3 is TGTGCCAGCAGTCCGAAAGGGGGACAGCCAAACTATGGCTACACCTTC. Translation: CASSPKGGQPNYGYTF.

This chain links TRBV27 with TRBJ1-2; 7 bases map to TRBD1. This CDR3 region has 12 residues. V shed 5 bases, J shed 9 bases, and the junction held 6 bases outside the gene matches. The germline CDR1 and CDR2 sequences are MNHEY and SMNVEV (reference sequence). Written as DNA, the CDR3 is TGTGCCAGCAGTCCCAGACAGGGAAGCTACACCTTC. Translation: CASSPRQGSYTF.

This chain connects TRBV20-1 to TRBJ2-1; D ambiguous. Germline-derived CDR1 and CDR2 are DFQATT and SNEGSKA (reference sequence). Deletions cut 4 bases from V and 7 bases from J, with 8 bases between. The CDR3 extends over 11 amino acids. The CDR3 loop is CSAKFGNEQFF. The CDR3 DNA is TGCAGTGCTAAATTTGGGAATGAGCAGTTCTTC.

V is TRBV7-9 and J is TRBJ2-1; tentatively, D is TRBD2 (6 bases). Germline CDR1 reads SEHNR; CDR2 reads FQNEAQ (reference sequence). With 5 bases removed from V and 0 bases from J, the gap between germline ends came to 17 bases. This CDR3 spans 17 amino acids. CDR3 bases: TGTGCCAGCAGCCAGCGCCCTAGCGACAGCTCCTACAATGAGCAGTTCTTC. It yields the protein CASSQRPSDSSYNEQFF.

This clonotype was seen just once. The chain joins TRBV28 to TRBJ1-1; D call uncertain. This CDR3 is 14 amino acids long. CDR1 is MDHEN and CDR2 is SYDVKM in the germline V gene. Deletions cut 3 bases from V and 7 bases from J, with 15 bases between. This chain's CDR3 is CASSFPSLGREAFF. The CDR3 DNA reads as TGTGCCAGCAGTTTCCCAAGTTTGGGCCGTGAAGCTTTCTTT.

The chain couples TRBV12-3 or TRBV12-4 to TRBJ2-5; 7 nucleotides align to TRBD2. V was clipped by 7 bases and J by 5 bases; unmatched bases: 7. CDR3 length equals 13 residues. The CDR3 nucleotides read TGTGCCAGCACCTTCGGGGGGTGGGAGACCCAGTACTTC. It is translated as CASTFGGWETQYF.

The gene calls are TRBV5-4 and TRBJ2-3; D might be TRBD1 (6 bases). The CDR3 has 15 residues. Germline-derived CDR1 and CDR2 are SGHNT and YYREEE (reference sequence). Trimming cost V 7 bases and J 5 bases, with 20 bases left between them. CDR3 sequence: CASQTHRALEDTQYF. CDR3 coding DNA: TGTGCCAGCCAAACTCACAGGGCGCTAGAAGATACGCAGTATTTT.

CDR3 nucleotides: TGCAGTGCTAGAGACTGGGTAGTCTTGAGGATCCCAGGCAATGAGCAGTTCTTC. Its translation is CSARDWVVLRIPGNEQFF. V gene TRBV20-1 combines with J gene TRBJ2-1; D is ambiguous. Trimming pared 0 bases from V and 6 bases from J, leaving 24 bases between. Per germline, CDR1 DFQATT and CDR2 SNEGSKA (reference sequence). The CDR3 length is 18 residues.

The chain joins TRBV19 to TRBJ2-5; D not resolved. The CDR3 is made up of 15 amino acids. Germline loops: CDR1 LNHDA, CDR2 SQIVND (reference sequence). The germline V and J ends were trimmed by 3 bases and 1 base, with 12 bases remaining between them. The CDR3 loop reads CASSIRHKVQETQYF. The CDR3 nucleotides read TGTGCCAGTAGTATTCGGCACAAAGTCCAAGAGACCCAGTACTTC. The full variable domain, with the rest looked up from reference TRBV19 and TRBJ2-5, is DGGITQSPKYLFRKEGQNVTLSCEQNLNHDAMYWYRQDPGQGLRLIYYSQIVNDFQKGDIAEGYSVSREKKESFPLTVTSAQKNPTAFYLCASSIRHKVQETQYFGPGTRLLVL.

The chain has TRBV4-1 and TRBJ2-7; maybe TRBD1 (6 bases). This CDR3 region has 14 residues. Germline V lookup: CDR1 MGHRA, CDR2 YSYEKL. V shed 3 bases and J shed 4 bases, with 13 bases lying between them. This CDR3 reads CASSQIGQFYEQYF. The CDR3 nucleotides read TGCGCCAGCAGCCAGATAGGACAGTTTTACGAGCAGTACTTC.

The genes are TRBV3-1 and TRBJ2-3; D is unresolved. The germline V gene has CDR1 LGHDT and CDR2 YNNKEL (reference sequence). CDR3 length equals 14 residues. Trimming left V 0 bases short and J 7 bases short, with 11 bases between. CDR3: CASSQEVVANTQYF. The CDR3, as DNA: TGTGCCAGCAGCCAAGAAGTCGTTGCGAATACGCAGTATTTT.

The chain employs TRBV20-1 and TRBJ2-7; D is undetermined. CDR1 is DFQATT, CDR2 SNEGSKA, per germline (reference sequence). The CDR3 sequence is 12 residues long. V lost 2 bases, J lost 2 bases, and 7 bases lay in between. The CDR3 DNA sequence: TGCAGTGCTAGAACAAATACCTACGAGCAGTACTTC. Amino acids: CSARTNTYEQYF.

The rearrangement uses TRBV29-1 and TRBJ2-3; 8 positions match TRBD2. Germline lookup yields CDR1 SQVTM and CDR2 ANQGSEA. The CDR3 extends over 12 amino acids. The ends lost 5 bases at V and 14 bases at J; junction bases unmatched: 12. The DNA for the CDR3 is TGCAGCGTTCCTTCCTGGCGGGAGGAGGTGTATTTT. It translates to CSVPSWREEVYF.

The chain couples TRBV5-1 to TRBJ2-4; no firm D call. Trimming left V 5 bases short and J 4 bases short, with 10 bases between. The CDR3 covers 13 residues. Germline CDR1 is SGHRS and CDR2 is YFSETQ. For the CDR3, the DNA is TGCGCCAGCAGGACCGACCCTAAAAACATTCAGTACTTC. Protein sequence: CASRTDPKNIQYF.

J is TRBJ2-5 and V is TRBV3-1; no clear D. CDR1 is LGHDT and CDR2 is YNNKEL in the germline V gene (reference sequence). The CDR3 contains 12 residues. Trimming took off 4 bases at V and 2 bases at J, with 5 bases between the two ends. This CDR3 is CASSRPQETQYF. The CDR3 DNA follows: TGTGCCAGCAGCCGCCCGCAAGAGACCCAGTACTTC.

The chain joins TRBV15 to TRBJ2-1, with 10 bases identical to TRBD2. This CDR3 is 16 amino acids long. With V trimmed by 4 bases and J by 4 bases, 7 bases remained unmatched. CDR1 LNHNV and CDR2 YYDKDF come from the germline V gene (reference sequence). The CDR3 reads CATSTVGLADYNEQFF. The CDR3, as DNA: TGTGCCACCAGCACCGTCGGACTAGCGGATTACAATGAGCAGTTCTTC.

The V gene is TRBV2, the J gene TRBJ2-7; D perhaps matches TRBD2 (5 bases). From germline, CDR1 is SNHLY and CDR2 FYNNEI. The CDR3 runs to 13 residues. V lost 6 bases, J lost 5 bases, and 14 bases lay in between. CDR3 in DNA: TGTGCCAGCAGAGGAGGACTGACGGACGAGCAGTACTTC. It codes for CASRGGLTDEQYF. Supplemented by reference TRBV2 and TRBJ2-7, the full variable domain reads EPEVTQTPSHQVTQMGQEVILRCVPISNHLYFYWYRQILGQKVEFLVSFYNNEISEKSEIFDDQFSVERPDGSNFTLKIRSTKLEDSAMYFCASRGGLTDEQYFGPGTRLTVT.

V is TRBV7-9 and J is TRBJ2-7; D uncertain. Germline CDR1 and CDR2: SEHNR and FQNEAQ (reference sequence). Trimming stripped 5 bases from V and 3 bases from J, with 14 bases between. This CDR3 is 14 amino acids long. CDR3 residues: CASSPPGRGYEQYF. The CDR3 coding sequence is TGTGCCAGCAGCCCACCCGGTCGAGGCTACGAGCAGTACTTC.

The chain carries TRBV20-1 and TRBJ2-5, with D possibly being TRBD2 (6 bases). Germline CDR1 and CDR2: DFQATT and SNEGSKA (reference sequence). V dropped 0 bases and J dropped 2 bases, with 16 bases sitting between them. The CDR3 has 16 residues. Here the CDR3 DNA reads TGCAGTGCTAGAGATTTTGCAGACGGGGGACAAGAGACCCAGTACTTC. It codes for CSARDFADGGQETQYF.

The chain employs TRBV28 and TRBJ2-7, with TRBD2 matching over 7 bases. The germline gives CDR1 MDHEN, CDR2 SYDVKM. CDR3 length equals 15 residues. The J segment lost 1 base and the V segment lost 4 bases, leaving 7 bases of the junction unmatched. CDR3 nucleotide sequence: TGTGCCAGCAGTTCCCAGAGGGAGGGGTCCTACGAGCAGTACTTC. This codes for CASSSQREGSYEQYF.

The chain links TRBV20-1 to TRBJ1-1, with D hard to call. V shed 0 bases and J shed 7 bases, with 6 bases lying between them. The germline CDR1 and CDR2 sequences are DFQATT and SNEGSKA (reference sequence). This CDR3 comprises 11 residues. CDR3 in DNA: TGCAGTGCTAGAGATTATGTTGAAGCTTTCTTT. It translates to CSARDYVEAFF.

The gene calls are TRBV29-1 and TRBJ2-2, with D uncertain. Germline CDR1 SQVTM, CDR2 ANQGSEA. This CDR3 is 12 amino acids long. Trimming removed 6 bases at V and 7 bases at J, with 12 bases between. The CDR3 sequence: CSVNGRSGELFF. For the CDR3, the DNA is TGCAGCGTCAATGGGCGGAGCGGGGAGCTGTTTTTT.

The chain joins TRBV6-2 or TRBV6-3 to TRBJ2-7; no firm D call. The CDR3 is 11 residues long. Germline V gene sequence: CDR1 MNHEY, CDR2 SVGEGT. V was trimmed by 2 bases and J by 7 bases, leaving 6 bases between them. DNA of the CDR3: TGTGCCAGCAGTTACCTCCGGGAGCAGTACTTC. It codes for CASSYLREQYF.

The genes are TRBV20-1 and TRBJ1-2; 10 nucleotides agree with TRBD1. This CDR3 region has 13 residues. Germline V gene sequence: CDR1 DFQATT, CDR2 SNEGSKA (reference sequence). After removal of 7 bases from V and 3 bases from J, the junction contained 5 bases not matched to a gene. In DNA form, the CDR3 reads TGCAGTGGCCTTGGACAGGGGGACTATGGCTACACCTTC. It specifies CSGLGQGDYGYTF.

This chain connects TRBV7-9 to TRBJ2-3, with D perhaps TRBD1 (5 bases). Germline-derived CDR1 and CDR2 are SEHNR and FQNEAQ (reference sequence). This CDR3 spans 13 amino acids. Here the CDR3 DNA reads TGTTTAGGGGATGAATTTGGCACAGATACGCAGTATTTT. Amino acid sequence: CLGDEFGTDTQYF.